The rows below give T cell receptor beta chains drawn from one sample of a study of blood T cell repertoires in COVID-19. Some clones are missing from TCRdb's copy, which holds only in-frame ones; the method was immunoSEQ multiplex PCR. The sample holds around 270,000 clones, approximately 85% seen once. The specimen sequenced was PBMCs or T cells enriched from blood (not recorded which). The receptors stem from a woman aged 25 to 39 who had recovered from COVID-19. Each CDR3 is given with its conserved first and last residue. A D gene is named only where the DNA matches it firmly. Some rows mark clone size as missing; the rest say once, few, many or name a class of expanded clone.

clone_size	d_call	v_call	j_call	cdr3_aa	cdr3_nt
.	.	TRBV10-2	TRBJ1-5	CASSPIGGGGAPNQPQHF	TGCGCCAGCAGTCCCATCGGGGGGGGCGGGGCCCCGAATCAGCCCCAGCATTTT
.	TRBD1	TRBV19	TRBJ2-7	CASTPGGIYEQYF	TGTGCCAGTACCCCAGGGGGCATTTACGAGCAGTACTTC
.	TRBD1	TRBV30	TRBJ2-7	CAWSPGQRNLQYF	TGTGCCTGGAGTCCGGGACAGAGAAATTTGCAGTACTTC
.	TRBD1	TRBV4-1	TRBJ2-1	CASSQMGQGVIDPYNEQFF	TGCGCCAGCAGCCAAATGGGACAGGGTGTTATTGATCCCTACAATGAGCAGTTCTTC
.	.	TRBV24-1	TRBJ1-5	CATSGPLSHQPQHF	TGTGCCACCAGTGGCCCGTTGAGTCATCAGCCCCAGCATTTT
.	.	TRBV7-9	TRBJ1-1	CASSLGMNTEAFF	TGTGCCAGCAGCTTAGGTATGAACACTGAAGCTTTCTTT
.	TRBD1	TRBV11-2	TRBJ1-2	CASSQDRGDGYTF	TGTGCCAGCAGCCAAGACAGGGGCGATGGCTACACCTTC
.	TRBD1	TRBV9	TRBJ2-7	CASSVAGTGVDEQYF	TGTGCCAGCAGCGTCGCCGGGACAGGGGTGGACGAGCAGTACTTC
.	.	TRBV10-1	TRBJ2-3	CASSEGVGGDTQYF	TGCGCCAGCAGTGAGGGAGTGGGGGGAGATACGCAGTATTTT
medium-sized	.	TRBV11-2	TRBJ2-7	CASSPGAQGYYEQYF	TGTGCCAGCAGCCCAGGGGCCCAGGGATACTACGAGCAGTACTTC
many	.	TRBV5-6	TRBJ1-6	CASSSRTTSSYNSPLHF	TGTGCCAGCAGCTCCCGGACTACCAGCTCCTATAATTCACCCCTCCACTTT
.	.	TRBV28	TRBJ1-2	CASSWRGAPYGYTF	TGTGCCAGCAGTTGGAGGGGCGCGCCCTATGGCTACACCTTC
.	TRBD1	TRBV29-1	TRBJ2-3	CSVGGQAAADTQYF	TGCAGCGTTGGGGGACAGGCCGCAGCAGATACGCAGTATTTT
.	.	TRBV6-4	TRBJ1-1	CASSERGNTEAFF	TGTGCCAGCAGTGAAAGGGGGAACACTGAAGCTTTCTTT
.	.	TRBV28	TRBJ1-2	CASSSTVDYGYTF	TGTGCCAGCAGTTCGACAGTAGACTATGGCTACACCTTC
.	.	TRBV3-1/TRBV3-2	TRBJ1-6	CASSRFAGARNSPLHF	TGTGCCAGCAGCCGATTTGCGGGGGCCCGCAATTCACCCCTCCACTTT
once	TRBD1	TRBV6-1	TRBJ1-2	CASSDFGTASSYYGYTF	TGTGCCAGCAGTGACTTTGGGACAGCCTCCTCATACTATGGCTACACCTTC
.	TRBD1	TRBV27	TRBJ1-4	CASSHRGSWGEKLFF	TGTGCCAGCAGTCACAGGGGTTCTTGGGGTGAAAAACTGTTTTTT
.	.	TRBV5-6	TRBJ1-6	CASSLGQVESPLHF	TGTGCCAGCAGCTTGGGGCAGGTCGAATCACCCCTCCACTTT
.	.	TRBV29-1	TRBJ2-1	CSAPISSYNEQFF	TGCAGCGCTCCCATTAGCTCCTACAATGAGCAGTTCTTC
.	TRBD1	TRBV19	TRBJ2-2	CASSIRGPPPGELFF	TGTGCCAGTAGTATCAGGGGGCCCCCCCCCGGGGAGCTGTTTTTT
.	.	TRBV11-2	TRBJ1-1	CASSSRTPGVTEAFF	TGTGCCAGCAGCTCCCGAACTCCCGGGGTCACTGAAGCTTTCTTT
few	TRBD1	TRBV19	TRBJ2-1	CASSIGQGAADEQFF	TGTGCCAGTAGTATAGGACAGGGGGCAGCTGATGAGCAGTTCTTC
.	TRBD2	TRBV5-4	TRBJ2-7	CASSLPARGRYEQYF	TGTGCCAGCAGCTTGCCGGCTCGCGGGAGGTACGAGCAGTACTTC
.	TRBD2	TRBV6-5	TRBJ2-1	CASSYSGTSGYNEQFF	TGTGCCAGCAGTTACTCTGGGACTAGCGGTTACAATGAGCAGTTCTTC
.	.	TRBV9	TRBJ2-5	CASSVAPAGWETQYF	TGTGCCAGCAGCGTAGCCCCAGCGGGTTGGGAGACCCAGTACTTC
few	.	TRBV30	TRBJ1-4	CAWNSGGEKLFF	TGTGCCTGGAACTCGGGGGGTGAAAAACTGTTTTTT
few	TRBD2	TRBV27	TRBJ2-2	CASTLLASGNGELFF	TGTGCCAGCACTCTACTAGCGAGTGGGAACGGGGAGCTGTTTTTT
once	.	TRBV27	TRBJ2-2	CASSSTRLEGTGELFF	TGTGCCAGCAGTTCAACTAGACTAGAGGGCACCGGGGAGCTGTTTTTT
.	TRBD2	TRBV6-5	TRBJ2-1	CASSGPLAGHNEQFF	TGTGCCAGCAGCGGCCCACTAGCGGGGCACAATGAGCAGTTCTTC
.	TRBD1	TRBV24-1	TRBJ2-7	CATIHPGTGTDSYEQYF	TGTGCCACCATTCACCCCGGGACAGGGACGGACTCCTACGAGCAGTACTTC
once	.	TRBV6-5	TRBJ2-2	CATAQTNTGELFF	TGTGCCACTGCACAAACCAACACCGGGGAGCTGTTTTTT
.	.	TRBV21-1	TRBJ2-1	CASSYRSSYNEQFF	TGTGCCAGCAGCTACAGGAGCTCCTACAATGAGCAGTTCTTC
.	.	TRBV5-1	TRBJ2-5	CASKRKMGAETQYF	TGCGCCAGCAAAAGGAAGATGGGGGCAGAGACCCAGTACTTC
.	.	TRBV4-1	TRBJ2-1	CASRSREALDSYNEQFF	TGCGCCAGCAGGTCCAGAGAGGCCCTCGACTCCTACAATGAGCAGTTCTTC
.	.	TRBV24-1	TRBJ1-4	CATSDPSTEGKLFF	TGTGCCACCAGTGACCCATCCACAGAGGGCAAACTGTTTTTT
.	.	TRBV29-1	TRBJ2-7	CSVLGGVGTVYEQYF	TGCAGCGTTCTCGGGGGGGTCGGGACAGTCTACGAGCAGTACTTC
.	.	TRBV3-1/TRBV3-2	TRBJ2-7	CASSRSGESWEQYF	TGTGCCAGCAGCCGATCTGGGGAGAGCTGGGAGCAGTACTTC
.	TRBD2	TRBV18	TRBJ2-7	CASSPRIAGLAYEQYF	TGTGCCAGCTCACCAAGAATAGCGGGGTTGGCCTACGAGCAGTACTTC
.	.	TRBV27	TRBJ2-7	CASSYEEGSYEQYF	TGTGCCAGCAGTTACGAGGAGGGGTCCTACGAGCAGTACTTC
.	TRBD2	TRBV9	TRBJ2-1	CASSVVGLAANNEQFF	TGTGCCAGCAGCGTAGTGGGACTAGCGGCCAACAATGAGCAGTTCTTC
.	TRBD1	TRBV5-1	TRBJ1-4	CASSPRTGYEKLFF	TGCGCCAGCAGCCCTAGGACAGGGTACGAAAAACTGTTTTTT
.	.	TRBV6-1	TRBJ1-1	CASSEVTANTEAFF	TGTGCCAGCAGTGAAGTTACAGCGAACACTGAAGCTTTCTTT
.	TRBD1	TRBV7-6	TRBJ2-7	CASSFGQGVSEQYF	TGTGCCAGCAGTTTTGGACAGGGGGTCTCCGAGCAGTACTTC
.	.	TRBV25-1	TRBJ2-7	CASSENWSYEQYF	TGTGCCAGCAGTGAAAACTGGAGCTACGAGCAGTACTTC
.	.	TRBV5-1	TRBJ1-4	CASSPGPAGSLDEKLFF	TGCGCCAGCAGCCCAGGGCCGGCCGGGAGTCTTGATGAAAAACTGTTTTTT
.	TRBD2	TRBV9	TRBJ2-2	CASSVGPSGGSGELFF	TGTGCCAGCAGCGTAGGCCCTAGCGGGGGATCCGGGGAGCTGTTTTTT
.	.	TRBV5-4	TRBJ2-5	CASSSGGAKETQYF	TGTGCCAGCAGCTCGGGGGGCGCCAAAGAGACCCAGTACTTC
.	.	TRBV5-6	TRBJ1-2	CASSLYTDYGYTF	TGTGCCAGCAGCTTGTATACGGACTATGGCTACACCTTC
.	TRBD2	TRBV6-5	TRBJ2-7	CASSWQRGVYEQYF	TGTGCCAGCAGTTGGCAGCGGGGCGTCTACGAGCAGTACTTC
.	.	TRBV3-1/TRBV3-2	TRBJ1-1	CASSQAAAVEAFF	TGTGCCAGCAGCCAAGCCGCGGCAGTTGAAGCTTTCTTT
few	.	TRBV10-1	TRBJ2-1	CASSESISGKSSYNEQFF	TGCGCCAGCAGTGAGTCGATATCCGGGAAAAGCTCCTACAATGAGCAGTTCTTC
.	.	TRBV6-6	TRBJ1-3	CASAAKGGPDRNTIYF	TGTGCCAGCGCTGCGAAGGGAGGGCCAGACCGAAACACCATATATTTT
.	.	TRBV27	TRBJ2-2	CASSPRVTGELFF	TGTGCCAGCAGTCCCAGGGTCACCGGGGAGCTGTTTTTT
.	TRBD1	TRBV4-1	TRBJ1-5	CASSQDKVEGQGRKPQHF	TGCGCCAGCAGCCAAGATAAGGTTGAGGGACAGGGTAGGAAGCCCCAGCATTTT
.	TRBD2	TRBV18	TRBJ2-1	CASSRLAGGLNEQFF	TGTGCCAGCTCACGGCTTGCGGGGGGCCTGAATGAGCAGTTCTTC